Following are 6 T cell receptor beta chains from one sample sequenced in a study of human T cells and chemical hapten exposure. Time point indicated: patch test 2, 6 weeks after DPC sensitization. Treatment meaning: therapeutic diphenylcyclopropenone sensitization with weekly scalp DPC. TCRdb recomputed calls from the RACE reads with MiXCR, one row per CDR3 protein. The sample lists fewer than 85,000 distinct CDR3 sequences; approximately 10% were seen once. The material sequenced was whole blood, taken in connection with sensitization to the hapten diphenylcyclopropenone (DPC). Every receptor here comes from a man aged 18 to 29 with alopecia areata. Some clones in this sample may be carry-over from other donors' samples.

The chain has TRBV12-3 or TRBV12-4 and TRBJ2-1; 15 positions agree with TRBD2. The CDR3 covers 14 residues. V trimming: 0 bases; J trimming: 12 bases; junction bases outside the gene matches: 0. The CDR3 is CASSLAGLAGGQFF. CDR3 sequence (DNA): TGTGCCAGCAGTTTAGCGGGACTAGCGGGGGGGCAGTTCTTC.

There are many counts of this clonotype. The V gene is TRBV14, the J gene TRBJ1-1; D remains unclear. The CDR3 has 13 residues. Germline V gives CDR1 SGHDN, CDR2 FVKESK. The germline V and J ends were trimmed by 6 bases and 5 bases, with 13 bases remaining between them. The CDR3 DNA sequence: TGTGCCAGCAGAGCCATTCAAGGAACTGAAGCTTTCTTT. The encoded protein is CASRAIQGTEAFF.

The J gene is TRBJ2-3, the V gene TRBV9; D not certain. There are 15 residues in the CDR3. The germline V gene encodes CDR1 SGDLS and CDR2 YYNGEE. V was cut by 0 bases and J by 0 bases, with 8 bases left in between. The CDR3 reads CASSVDALSTDTQYF. The CDR3 region has the DNA TGTGCCAGCAGCGTAGACGCACTAAGCACAGATACGCAGTATTTT.

This clonotype turned up a few times. The rearrangement uses TRBV9 and TRBJ2-1, with 7 bases that match TRBD2. Trimming at V came to 0 bases and at J to 4 bases, leaving 7 bases not matched to a gene. The V gene's germline CDR1 is SGDLS and CDR2 YYNGEE. This CDR3 is built from 16 residues. CDR3 DNA sequence: TGTGCCAGCAGCGTAGTGGGAGCGGGGTTTTACAATGAGCAGTTCTTC. This codes for CASSVVGAGFYNEQFF.

This clonotype was counted between two and nine times. This chain links TRBV7-9 with TRBJ2-7; D is possibly TRBD1 (7 bases). This CDR3 contains 14 residues. The germline gives CDR1 SEHNR, CDR2 FQNEAQ (reference sequence). Trimming pared 3 bases from V and 3 bases from J, leaving 12 bases between. The CDR3 DNA sequence: TGTGCCAGCAGCTTCGGAGGGGGCAACTACGAGCAGTACGTC. It specifies CASSFGGGNYEQYV.

The V call is TRBV7-9, the J call TRBJ2-3, with 9 nucleotides matching TRBD1. There are 14 residues in the CDR3. Trimming removed 5 bases from V and 6 bases from J; junction bases left unmatched: 6. Germline V gene data show CDR1 as SEHNR and CDR2 as FQNEAQ (reference sequence). The CDR3 DNA sequence: TGTGCCAGCAGCCCACAGGGGGCGCAGGATACGCAGTATTTT. Protein: CASSPQGAQDTQYF.